This T cell receptor beta chain emerged from a study of T cell changes during pregnancy in multiple sclerosis. Libraries were prepared by immunoSEQ multiplex PCR; TCRdb keeps only in-frame clonotypes and omits some of them. The sample lists about 58,000 clones; roughly nine tenths were seen once. The length of the CDR3 is 17 residues. Germline assignment: CDR1 LGHNA and CDR2 YNFKEQ. V was pared by 0 bases and J by 0 bases, with 12 bases between. The sample holds one count of this clone. The sample was CD4+ T cells from peripheral blood mononuclear cells, taken after pregnancy. J is TRBJ2-1 and V is TRBV4-2; TRBD2 might be the D (5 bases). This clonotype was obtained from a female donor in good health, enrolled as a control in a pregnancy study. DNA for the CDR3: TGTGCCAGCAGCCAAGAAGGAACGGGGAGCTCCTACAATGAGCAGTTCTTC. Residues: CASSQEGTGSSYNEQFF.